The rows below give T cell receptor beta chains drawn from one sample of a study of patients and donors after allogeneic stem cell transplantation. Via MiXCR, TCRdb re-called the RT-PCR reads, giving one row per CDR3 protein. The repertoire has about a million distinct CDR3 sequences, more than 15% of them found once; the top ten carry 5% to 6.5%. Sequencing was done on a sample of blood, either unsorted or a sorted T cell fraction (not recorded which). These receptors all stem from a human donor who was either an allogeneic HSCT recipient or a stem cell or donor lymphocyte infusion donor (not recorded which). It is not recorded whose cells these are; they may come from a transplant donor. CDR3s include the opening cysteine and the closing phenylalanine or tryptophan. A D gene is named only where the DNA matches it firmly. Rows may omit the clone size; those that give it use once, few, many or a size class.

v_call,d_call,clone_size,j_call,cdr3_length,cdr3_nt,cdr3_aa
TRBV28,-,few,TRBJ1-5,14,TGTGCCAGCAGCCAGGGAGAAAGCAATCAGCCCCAGCATTTT,CASSQGESNQPQHF
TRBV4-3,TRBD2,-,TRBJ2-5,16,TGCGCCAGCAGCCAAGAACTAGCGGGGGCGGCAGAGACCCAGTACTTC,CASSQELAGAAETQYF
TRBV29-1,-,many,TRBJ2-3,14,TGCAGCGTCCTGGACAGATCCCTCGGCGATACGCAGTATTTT,CSVLDRSLGDTQYF
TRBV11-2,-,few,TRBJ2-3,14,TGTGCCAGCAGCTTAGGGGCAGGGGCGGATACGCAGTATTTT,CASSLGAGADTQYF
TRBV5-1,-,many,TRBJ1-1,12,TGCGCCAGCAGGATCGGTAACACTGAAGCTTTCTTT,CASRIGNTEAFF
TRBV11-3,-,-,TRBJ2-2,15,TGTGCCAGCAGCTTAGAAGGGAAGAACACCGGGGAGCTGTTTTTT,CASSLEGKNTGELFF
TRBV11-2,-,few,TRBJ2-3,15,TGTGCCAGCAGTTACAGGGAAATTCCGACAGATACGCAGTATTTT,CASSYREIPTDTQYF
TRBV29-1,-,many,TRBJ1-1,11,TGCAGCGGGGTTGGGAACACTGAAGCTTTCTTT,CSGVGNTEAFF
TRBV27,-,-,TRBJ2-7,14,TGTGCCAGCAGTTGGAGCTCGGAGGGCTACGAGCAGTACTTC,CASSWSSEGYEQYF
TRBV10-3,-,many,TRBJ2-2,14,TGTGCCATCAGTGAGGACTCCGACACCGGGGAGCTGTTTTTT,CAISEDSDTGELFF
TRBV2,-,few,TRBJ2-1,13,TGTGCCAGCAGTGAAAGGGGGGGGAATGAGCAGTTCTTC,CASSERGGNEQFF
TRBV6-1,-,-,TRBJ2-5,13,TGTGCCAGCCGAACGGGGATTGGAGAGACCCAGTACTTC,CASRTGIGETQYF
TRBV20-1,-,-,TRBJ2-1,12,TGCAGTGCTAGACTTGGCTACAATGAGCAGTTCTTC,CSARLGYNEQFF
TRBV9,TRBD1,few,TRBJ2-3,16,TGTGCCAGCAGCGTAGGAGGACAGGTATACACAGATACGCAGTATTTT,CASSVGGQVYTDTQYF
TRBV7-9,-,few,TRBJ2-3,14,TGTGCCAGCAGCCAAGGGGGAGTCGCAGATACGCAGTATTTT,CASSQGGVADTQYF
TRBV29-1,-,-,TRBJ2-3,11,TGCAGCGCCTCCCTCTTTGATACGCAGTATTTT,CSASLFDTQYF
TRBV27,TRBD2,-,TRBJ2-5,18,TGTGCCAGCAGTTTATACCCAGAGACTAGCGGCACCCAAGAGACCCAGTACTTC,CASSLYPETSGTQETQYF
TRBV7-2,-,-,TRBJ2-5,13,TGTGCCAGCAGCAAGGACCCCCAAGAGACCCAGTACTTC,CASSKDPQETQYF
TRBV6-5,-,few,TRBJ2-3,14,TGTGCCAGCAGTTACCACCGACTAGGAGATACGCAGTATTTT,CASSYHRLGDTQYF
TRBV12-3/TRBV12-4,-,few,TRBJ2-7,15,TGTGCCAGCAGCACGACTTGGGGGAGCTCCTACGAGCAGTACTTC,CASSTTWGSSYEQYF
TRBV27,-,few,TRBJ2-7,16,TGTGCCAGCAGTTCCGGAGGGAACCCCTTCTATTACGAGCAGTACTTC,CASSSGGNPFYYEQYF
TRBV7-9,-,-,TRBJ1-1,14,TGTGCCAGCAGCTCCTCAGCGGCGGAAGGGAAAGCTTTCTTT,CASSSSAAEGKAFF
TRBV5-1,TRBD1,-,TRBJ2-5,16,TGCGCCAGCAGCTTGGAGGGGACAGGGGGCAAAGAGACCCAGTACTTC,CASSLEGTGGKETQYF
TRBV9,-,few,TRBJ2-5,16,TGTGCCAGCAGCGGGGGCCGGGACTCCCTTCGGGAGACCCAGTACTTC,CASSGGRDSLRETQYF
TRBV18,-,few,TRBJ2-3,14,TGTGCCAGCTCACCAACCGACACGACAGATACGCAGTATTTT,CASSPTDTTDTQYF
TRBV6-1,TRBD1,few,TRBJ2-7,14,TGTGCCAGCAGTCGGGGACAGTCCCGCTACGAGCAGTACTTC,CASSRGQSRYEQYF
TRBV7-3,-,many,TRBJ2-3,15,TGTGCCAGCAGCCCGGCAGGAGCCAAAGCAGATACGCAGTATTTT,CASSPAGAKADTQYF
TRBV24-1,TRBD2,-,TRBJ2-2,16,TGTGCCACCAGGACTAGCGGGGACGCGAACACCGGGGAGCTGTTTTTT,CATRTSGDANTGELFF
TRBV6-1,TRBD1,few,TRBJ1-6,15,TGTGCCAGCAGTAAACCAGGGGGCGTGAATTCACCCCTCCACTTT,CASSKPGGVNSPLHF
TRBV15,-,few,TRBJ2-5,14,TGTGCCACCAGCAGAGATGATGTTTTTGAAACCCAGTACTTC,CATSRDDVFETQYF
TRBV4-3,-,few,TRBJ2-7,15,TGCGCCAGCAGCCAAGGGCCCATTGGCTCCTACGAGCAGTACTTC,CASSQGPIGSYEQYF
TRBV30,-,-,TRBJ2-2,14,TGTGCCTGGGCTGGACAGCTAAACACCGGGGAGCTGTTTTTT,CAWAGQLNTGELFF
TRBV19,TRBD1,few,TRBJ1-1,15,TGTGCCAGTACCAAACCGGACAGGGGGCAGCCTGAAGCTTTCTTT,CASTKPDRGQPEAFF
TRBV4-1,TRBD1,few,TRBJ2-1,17,TGCGCCAGCAGCCAAGTCTTCGGGACAGGACCAAACAATGAGCAGTTCTTC,CASSQVFGTGPNNEQFF
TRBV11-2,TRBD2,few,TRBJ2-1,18,TGTGCCAGCAGCCCGGGACTAGCGGGGCTTAGCTCCTACAATGAGCAGTTCTTC,CASSPGLAGLSSYNEQFF
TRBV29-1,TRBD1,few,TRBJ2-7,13,TGCAGCGGCTCTCCAGGACAGGGCTACGAGCAGTACTTC,CSGSPGQGYEQYF
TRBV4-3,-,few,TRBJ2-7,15,TGCGCCAGCAGCCAAGTTTCCAGGGGGGCCTACGAGCAGTACTTC,CASSQVSRGAYEQYF
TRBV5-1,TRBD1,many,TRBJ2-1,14,TGTGCCAGCAGCCTCGGGACAGGGAACAATGAGCAGTTCTTC,CASSLGTGNNEQFF
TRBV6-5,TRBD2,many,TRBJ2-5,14,TGTGCCAGCAGTTTTCTCGCGGGAGCAGAGACCCAGTACTTC,CASSFLAGAETQYF
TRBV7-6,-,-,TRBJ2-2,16,TGTGCCAGCAGCTTAGCCCTGCGGCGGGATGACGGGGAGCTGTTTTTT,CASSLALRRDDGELFF
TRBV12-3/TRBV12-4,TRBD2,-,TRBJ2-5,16,TGTGCCAGCAGGGGACTAGCGGGAGGGCTCATCGAGACCCAGTACTTC,CASRGLAGGLIETQYF